This TCR beta chain was sequenced for a study of graft-versus-host responses after intestinal transplantation (dated by TCRdb to about 2021). With regard to the full study: The transplants that recipients got were multivisceral, liver-intestinal, or isolated intestinal. Of the 20 to 30 intestinal transplant recipients enrolled in the cohort, one of whom was a retransplant, 3 patients without pretransplant specimens were excluded. To identify alloreactive clones, pre-transplant mixed lymphocyte reaction products were sequenced and compared with unstimulated pre-transplant donor and recipient T cells. A peak of at least 4% donor T cells among recipient peripheral blood mononuclear cells was the definition used for donor T cell macrochimerism. Every recipient was given anti-thymocyte globulin induction, then maintenance tacrolimus and steroids for around three years. After intestinal transplantation, graft-versus-host and host-versus-graft alloreactive T cell clones in the graft, circulation and bone marrow were tracked using bulk TCR-beta CDR3 sequencing. Instead of going to the commercial service, samples from a few later patients were sequenced in-house on an Illumina MiSeq and processed with MiXCR.

The time point label of this sample denotes: cells obtained before transplantation from donor or recipient. CD3+CD4+ and CD3+CD8+ populations were FACS-sorted from unstimulated pre-transplant donor and recipient cells taken from spleen or lymph nodes. Of note for this clone: The antigen it binds to is not known. No per-base quality is available; no much larger clone lies one base away.

From the germline V gene, CDR1 is SGHAT and CDR2 is FQNNGV. The CDR3 numbers 16 residues from cysteine through phenylalanine. The entry retains the CDR3 DNA only, 48 bases that are in frame from base 1. Library generation was performed with the immunoSEQ multiplex PCR assay. In most patients, genomic DNA was isolated using the Qiagen DNeasy Blood and Tissue Kit and sent frozen to Adaptive Biotechnologies for TCR sequencing. Adaptive Biotechnologies carried out high-throughput TCR-beta CDR3 sequencing of genomic DNA for most patients. The paper's processing steps were these. TCR sequencing data for roughly 17 patients were retrieved from Adaptive's ImmunoSEQ software; three other patients were processed with MiXCR and VDJtools. CD4 versus CD8 sorting errors were corrected by removing sequences found in both subsets at a frequency ratio below 5:1. CDR3 nucleotide sequences shared by donor and recipient were removed because the origin of these sequences could not be assigned. At least 2-fold expansion over unstimulated cells and a minimum CFSE-low frequency of 0.002% (template counts) or 0.001% (read counts) were required for clones to be classified as alloreactive. Clones detected in sequenced pre-transplant spleen, lymph node, or MLR CFSE-low populations of the donor or recipient were defined as mappable. Cumulative frequency of alloreactive clones was calculated as a percentage of all sequences weighted by copy number. TCRdb limited this immuneACCESS table to in-frame rearrangements with V and J called. A share of clones is missing; checked studies link under half to unresolved V genes, and the rest is unexplained. V, J and clone size are those of that table, while D and trimming were read from the DNA. The sample contains approximately 88,000 clones, approximately 94% of them found a single time. Jointly, the top ten make up about 0.2% of the sample.

General study outcomes and caveats: Early after transplant, peak levels of circulating GvH clones were found to be associated with declines in HvG clones. Conclusions were limited by the relatively low number and heterogeneity of intestinal transplant patients. In the allografts of patients with donor T cell macrochimerism, GvH to HvG T cell clonal ratios were high. GvH clones were found in recipient bone marrow, and some of the GvH clones appeared earlier in ileal mucosa or blood, which is consistent with an intestinal mucosal origin.

Sequencing was performed on unstimulated CD4+ T cells sorted from spleen or lymph node cells, taken before transplant. Here the chain combines TRBV11-2 and TRBJ2-5; the D gene is perhaps TRBD1, on 5 matching bases. The DNA end is a closer match to TRBJ2-7, so the J assignment may be wrong. The sequence derives from a human donor who was the organ donor for an intestinal transplant. The nucleotide sequence is TGTGCCAGCAGCTTAGCCTCAGGGTCCCACAACTACGAGCAGTACTTC. It translates as CASSLASGSHNYEQYF.